The T cell receptor beta chain under discussion was sequenced for a study of cytomegalovirus exposure and HLA in healthy donors. Across the whole study: HLA-typed donors were the source of approximately 88 million unique TCRs, which an early data release held.

The junction had 5 bases not matched to a gene; V was cut back by 1 base and J by 2 bases. The germline CDR1 and CDR2 sequences are SGHTS and YDEGEE. The CDR3 length is 15 residues. PCR involved 60 Vbeta and 13 Jbeta primers. This table comes from immunoSEQ multiplex PCR, and its TCRdb copy is limited to in-frame clones, with some not included. Of about 130,000 clones in the sample, approximately 84% were seen once. The receptor's source is a boy aged 2 to 9 in good health and CMV-seronegative. The J gene is TRBJ2-7, the V gene TRBV5-8; 8 nucleotides line up with TRBD2. The sequenced sample was PBMCs. The CDR3 region is CASSLRERETYEQYV. The CDR3 coding sequence is TGTGCCAGCAGCTTGCGGGAGCGGGAGACCTACGAGCAGTACGTC.